The 23 T cell receptor beta chains given below trace back to one sample, sequenced in a study of blood T cell repertoires in COVID-19. The repertoire was sequenced with immunoSEQ multiplex PCR; TCRdb's copy has only in-frame clones and lacks some. The table records almost 300,000 clones, around 87% of them present only once. Sequencing input: peripheral blood. The receptors shown here come from a man between 65 and 85 years old with acute or convalescent COVID-19.

J is TRBJ1-4 and V is TRBV2; D is uncertain. Per germline, CDR1 SNHLY and CDR2 FYNNEI. The CDR3 has 14 residues. Trimming left V 4 bases short and J 0 bases short, with 6 bases between. CDR3 in DNA: TGTGCCAGCAGTGTCCAGGCAACTAATGAAAAACTGTTTTTT. This gives the protein CASSVQATNEKLFF.

The chain links TRBV19 to TRBJ1-5; D is unresolved. The germline V and J ends were trimmed by 3 bases and 0 bases, with 6 bases remaining between them. Germline CDR1 is LNHDA and CDR2 is SQIVND (reference sequence). The CDR3 is made up of 14 amino acids. CDR3 protein: CASSMSHSNQPQHF. CDR3 DNA sequence: TGTGCCAGTAGTATGAGTCATAGCAATCAGCCCCAGCATTTT. Full variable domain (outside the CDR3, taken from reference TRBV19 and TRBJ1-5): DGGITQSPKYLFRKEGQNVTLSCEQNLNHDAMYWYRQDPGQGLRLIYYSQIVNDFQKGDIAEGYSVSREKKESFPLTVTSAQKNPTAFYLCASSMSHSNQPQHFGDGTRLSIL.

The chain links TRBV9 to TRBJ2-5, with D possibly matching TRBD1 (5 bases). The germline V gene encodes CDR1 SGDLS and CDR2 YYNGEE. CDR3 length: 13 amino acids. Trimming cost V 1 base and J 3 bases, with 7 bases left between them. CDR3 residues: CASSVQTEETQYF. The CDR3 DNA reads as TGTGCCAGCAGCGTACAGACAGAAGAGACCCAGTACTTC. The complete variable domain, with remaining parts taken from reference TRBV9 and TRBJ2-5, reads DSGVTQTPKHLITATGQRVTLRCSPRSGDLSVYWYQQSLDQGLQFLIQYYNGEERAKGNILERFSAQQFPDLHSELNLSSLELGDSALYFCASSVQTEETQYFGPGTRLLVL.

The genes are TRBV7-2 and TRBJ2-7; D might be TRBD1 (6 bases). The CDR3 runs 15 residues. The V end was cut by 1 base, the J end by 3 bases, with 13 bases between. Germline CDR1 SGHTA, CDR2 FQGNSA. The CDR3 DNA is TGTGCCAGCAGCTTAGGGGGGCGGCCACTCTACGAGCAGTACTTC. Protein sequence: CASSLGGRPLYEQYF.

This clone was counted only a few times. The rearrangement links TRBV6-2 or TRBV6-3 to TRBJ1-3, with D unresolved. Germline V gene sequence: CDR1 MNHEY, CDR2 SVGEGT. The CDR3 is 16 residues long. Trimming removed 2 bases from V and 0 bases from J, with 11 bases in between. For the CDR3, the DNA is TGTGCCAGCAGTTACCCTATGAGCCACTCTGGAAACACCATATATTTT. It specifies CASSYPMSHSGNTIYF.

V gene TRBV6-5 combines with J gene TRBJ2-5; perhaps TRBD1 as D (5 bases). The CDR3 has 13 residues. The germline gives CDR1 MNHEY, CDR2 SVGAGI. The V gene lost 7 bases and the J gene lost 5 bases, with 14 bases spanning the gap. CDR3 sequence: CASTIGHRETQYF. The CDR3 nucleotides are TGTGCCAGCACCATCGGACACCGGGAGACCCAGTACTTC.

This clone was found a few times. V gene TRBV6-6 combines with J gene TRBJ2-1; the D gene is possibly TRBD1 (7 bases). This CDR3 contains 16 residues. Trimming stripped 0 bases from V and 6 bases from J, with 15 bases between. Germline-derived CDR1 and CDR2 are MNHNY and SVGAGI (reference sequence). This chain's CDR3 is CASSYSGAGGGNEQFF. The CDR3 region has the DNA TGTGCCAGCAGTTACTCCGGAGCAGGGGGAGGCAATGAGCAGTTCTTC.

The V and J genes are TRBV24-1 and TRBJ2-3; D perhaps matches TRBD2 (6 bases). The germline CDR1 and CDR2 sequences are KGHDR and SFDVKD. V was pared by 3 bases and J by 1 base, with 13 bases between. The CDR3 contains 16 residues. The CDR3 loop is CATSDRTSSGTDTQYF. The CDR3 DNA follows: TGTGCCACCAGTGATCGAACTAGCAGTGGCACAGATACGCAGTATTTT.

In this sample, this clone turned up a few times. The V gene is TRBV11-2, the J gene TRBJ2-1, with a tentative D call TRBD1 (6 bases). The CDR3 contains 17 residues. V lost 5 bases, J lost 0 bases, and 17 bases lay in between. Germline V CDR1 and CDR2: SGHAT, FQNNGV. The DNA for the CDR3 is TGTGCCAGCAGCCCTCACAGGGTTGGAAGCTCCTACAATGAGCAGTTCTTC. Amino acid sequence: CASSPHRVGSSYNEQFF.

V gene TRBV10-3 combines with J gene TRBJ2-3; D ambiguous. The CDR3 runs 14 residues. Germline CDR1 ENHRY, CDR2 SYGVKD. Between the trimmed V and J ends, which lost 1 base and 0 bases, there was a span of 5 bases. The CDR3 is CAISEYGSTDTQYF. The CDR3 DNA reads TGTGCCATCAGTGAGTACGGTAGCACAGATACGCAGTATTTT.

This chain connects TRBV6-5 to TRBJ1-1; TRBD1 agrees at 8 bases. Germline V CDR1 and CDR2: MNHEY, SVGAGI. The CDR3 covers 14 residues. Trimming at V came to 2 bases and at J to 5 bases, leaving 4 bases not matched to a gene. The CDR3 is CASSYDRGETEAFF. DNA for the CDR3: TGTGCCAGCAGTTACGACAGGGGTGAGACTGAAGCTTTCTTT.

This clone was detected many times. The genes are TRBV2 and TRBJ2-7, with 8 bases identical to TRBD1. Germline V gene data show CDR1 as SNHLY and CDR2 as FYNNEI. This CDR3 comprises 14 residues. Trimming took 6 bases from V and 6 from J; bases not matched to a gene: 10. CDR3 in DNA: TGTGCCAGCAGACCAGGACAGGGTCTAGGCGAGCAGTACTTC. Protein sequence: CASRPGQGLGEQYF.

The J gene is TRBJ1-3, the V gene TRBV4-3, with 9 positions matching TRBD1. J lost 4 bases, V lost 5 bases, and 9 bases had no gene match. CDR1 is LGHNA, CDR2 YSLEER, per germline. The CDR3 runs to 16 residues. The CDR3 protein is CASSFLQGAGGNTIYF. The CDR3 coding sequence is TGCGCCAGCAGCTTTTTACAGGGGGCGGGAGGAAACACCATATATTTT.

This clone was seen only once. V usage is TRBV5-1 and J usage is TRBJ2-4; D ambiguous. CDR3 size: 14 residues. Between the trimmed V and J ends, which lost 0 bases and 12 bases, there was a span of 16 bases. In germline, CDR1 is SGHRS, CDR2 YFSETQ. In DNA form, the CDR3 reads TGCGCCAGCAGCTTGGATCCCCAAACCAACGGTCAGTACTTC. Its protein product is CASSLDPQTNGQYF. Full variable domain (missing parts from reference TRBV5-1 and TRBJ2-4): KAGVTQTPRYLIKTRGQQVTLSCSPISGHRSVSWYQQTPGQGLQFLFEYFSETQRNKGNFPGRFSGRQFSNSRSEMNVSTLELGDSALYLCASSLDPQTNGQYFGAGTRLSVL.

This rearrangement joins TRBV28 to TRBJ2-7; the D is unclear. This CDR3 contains 15 residues. The V and J ends lost 3 bases and 0 bases respectively, with 12 bases between them. CDR1 is MDHEN, CDR2 SYDVKM, per germline. CDR3 nucleotide sequence: TGTGCCAGCAGTTTGACGTTGGGCATCTCCTACGAGCAGTACTTC. Translation: CASSLTLGISYEQYF.

The genes are TRBV19 and TRBJ1-3; D is perhaps TRBD1 (5 bases). The germline V gene has CDR1 LNHDA and CDR2 SQIVND (reference sequence). The CDR3 is made up of 16 amino acids. Trimming removed 9 bases at V and 0 bases at J, with 18 bases between. The CDR3 region has the DNA TGTGCCAGCACCCCCACAGGAACCTCCTCTGGAAACACCATATATTTT. Translating it yields CASTPTGTSSGNTIYF. The complete variable domain, with remaining parts taken from reference TRBV19 and TRBJ1-3, reads DGGITQSPKYLFRKEGQNVTLSCEQNLNHDAMYWYRQDPGQGLRLIYYSQIVNDFQKGDIAEGYSVSREKKESFPLTVTSAQKNPTAFYLCASTPTGTSSGNTIYFGEGSWLTVV.

DNA for the CDR3: TGCGCCAGCAGCTTGGCCGGGACAGGGTTTGGGGAGACCCAGTACTTC. Translated, it gives CASSLAGTGFGETQYF. The rearrangement links TRBV5-1 to TRBJ2-5; TRBD1 matches 9 bases. The CDR3 extends over 16 amino acids. The V and J ends lost 0 bases and 5 bases, in that order; junction bases with no gene match: 8. CDR1 and CDR2 from the germline V gene are SGHRS and YFSETQ.

This chain connects TRBV7-2 to TRBJ1-1, with D perhaps TRBD1 (6 bases). V was shortened by 3 bases and J by 1 base, with 9 bases between the two germline ends. CDR1 and CDR2 (germline): SGHTA, FQGNSA. This CDR3 is 14 amino acids long. The CDR3, as DNA: TGTGCCAGCAGCTTCAGGGGACCGAACACTGAAGCTTTCTTT. It specifies CASSFRGPNTEAFF.

This clone appeared a single time. The chain has TRBV5-1 and TRBJ2-7, with TRBD1 matching over 9 bases. V was pared by 5 bases and J by 5 bases, with 11 bases of the junction left unmatched. The V gene's germline CDR1 is SGHRS and CDR2 YFSETQ. The CDR3 has 15 residues. CDR3 sequence: CASRPGQGFFHEQYF. In nucleotides, the CDR3 is TGCGCCAGCAGACCGGGACAGGGTTTTTTCCACGAGCAGTACTTC.

This clone was detected only a few times. The chain couples TRBV5-1 to TRBJ2-2; 7 nucleotides align to TRBD2. This CDR3 spans 14 amino acids. V lost 5 bases and J lost 1; bases outside the gene matches: 2. Germline CDR1 and CDR2: SGHRS and YFSETQ. CDR3 DNA sequence: TGCGCCAGCAGGGCGGGGGAGAACACCGGGGAGCTGTTTTTT. The encoded protein is CASRAGENTGELFF.

The genes are TRBV7-9 and TRBJ2-3; 8 nucleotides agree with TRBD2. Germline CDR1 reads SEHNR; CDR2 reads FQNEAQ (reference sequence). The CDR3 loop spans 14 amino acids. Germline trimming cut 5 bases from V and 3 bases from J; bases unmatched to any gene: 4. The CDR3 is CASSVRGGTDTQYF. The CDR3 nucleotides read TGTGCCAGCAGCGTCCGGGGGGGTACAGATACGCAGTATTTT.

The chain is built from TRBV4-1 and TRBJ1-6; TRBD1 matches 7 bases. CDR1 is MGHRA, CDR2 YSYEKL, per germline. CDR3 length: 15 amino acids. With 4 bases clipped from V and 9 bases from J, the junction kept 9 bases outside the gene matches. DNA of the CDR3: TGCGCCAGCAGCCCTAAAGACAGGGTGAGTTCACCCCTCCACTTT. Translated, it gives CASSPKDRVSSPLHF.

This clone turned up a few times. The rearrangement joins TRBV28 to TRBJ1-5; D possibly corresponds to TRBD1 (6 bases). V was shortened by 4 bases and J by 6 bases, with 13 bases between the two germline ends. The CDR3 covers 14 residues. Germline CDR1 reads MDHEN; CDR2 reads SYDVKM. In DNA, the CDR3 is TGTGCCAGCAGTTGGGGACATTCAATTCAGCCCCAGCATTTT. Its protein product is CASSWGHSIQPQHF.